The 32 T cell receptor beta chains given below trace back to one sample, sequenced in a study of regulatory T cells in long-lasting Graves disease. The time point was: persistent/refractory GD, antithyroid drugs over 5 years with positive TRAb. With RNA extracted from PBMCs as input, the TCR library was made. CDR3-region Arm-PCR and iRepertoire HTBI primers produced the TCR beta libraries. One entry per CDR3 protein, called by TCRdb with MiXCR from the multiplex PCR reads. This sample has over 350,000 distinct CDR3 sequences, with more than 20% found just once. The starting material was peripheral blood mononuclear cells (PBMCs), obtained when the disease was refractory, from a patient treated with antithyroid drugs. These receptors were obtained from a female donor with Graves disease.

The genes are TRBV20-1 and TRBJ2-7, with D tentatively TRBD1 (6 bases). Germline CDR1 DFQATT, CDR2 SNEGSKA (reference sequence). The CDR3 has 15 amino acids. Between the trimmed V and J ends, which lost 0 bases and 4 bases, there was a span of 16 bases. CDR3 residues: CSARDRNRAFYEQYF. In nucleotides, the CDR3 is TGCAGTGCTAGAGATAGAAACAGGGCTTTTTACGAGCAGTACTTC.

J is TRBJ2-1 and V is TRBV7-2; 8 positions match TRBD2. The germline gives CDR1 SGHTA, CDR2 FQGNSA. V lost 5 bases to trimming and J lost 7 bases; unmatched junction nucleotides: 10. The CDR3 spans 15 residues. The CDR3 protein is CASSLTPGLGNEQFF. In DNA form, the CDR3 reads TGTGCCAGCAGCCTTACGCCGGGACTAGGAAATGAGCAGTTCTTC.

This clonotype was counted only a few times. The V gene is TRBV20-1, the J gene TRBJ1-1; 10 bases fit TRBD1. Germline trimming cut 6 bases from V and 1 base from J; bases unmatched to any gene: 5. The germline V gene has CDR1 DFQATT and CDR2 SNEGSKA (reference sequence). The CDR3 has 14 amino acids. The CDR3 here is CSAPRDRGNTEAFF. For the CDR3, the DNA is TGCAGTGCCCCGAGGGACAGGGGGAACACTGAAGCTTTCTTT.

This clonotype has a count of ten or more. V usage is TRBV2 and J usage is TRBJ1-1, with TRBD1 as a possible D gene (5 bases). The V end lost 3 bases, the J end lost 8 bases, and 13 bases lay between the germline ends. Germline V CDR1 and CDR2: SNHLY, FYNNEI. The CDR3 runs 13 residues. CDR3 protein: CASSDTFGDEAFF. CDR3 bases: TGTGCCAGCAGTGACACCTTCGGGGACGAAGCTTTCTTT.

This clonotype showed up just a few times. For the CDR3, the DNA is TGTGCCAGCACTCTCGGACAGGGGGCTAACACTGAAGCTTTCTTT. Its protein is CASTLGQGANTEAFF. The chain uses TRBV3-1 and TRBJ1-1; TRBD1 aligns across 11 bases. The V segment lost 7 bases and the J segment 2 bases; nucleotides outside the gene matches: 6. The CDR3 has 15 amino acids. Germline lookup yields CDR1 LGHDT and CDR2 YNNKEL (reference sequence).

V usage is TRBV7-3 and J usage is TRBJ2-2, with D uncertain. The ends were cut back, 0 bases at V and 4 bases at J, with 9 bases in the middle. This CDR3 comprises 15 residues. Germline CDR1 reads SGHTA; CDR2 reads FQGTGA. The CDR3 nucleotides read TGTGCCAGCAGCTTAACGGGCCAAACCACCGGGGAGCTGTTTTTT. It encodes CASSLTGQTTGELFF.

This chain joins TRBV12-3 or TRBV12-4 and TRBJ1-1; maybe TRBD1 (6 bases). The V end lost 0 bases, the J end lost 7 bases, and 18 bases lay between the germline ends. This CDR3 region has 16 residues. In nucleotides, the CDR3 is TGTGCCAGCAGTTTAGCGCGATTGGGGGCGCGGGGTGAAGCTTTCTTT. It yields the protein CASSLARLGARGEAFF.

Written as DNA, the CDR3 is TGTGCCACCACTAGAAGTCCCACCTATGGCTACACCTTC. Amino acid sequence: CATTRSPTYGYTF. The rearrangement uses TRBV6-1 and TRBJ1-2; no firm D call. The CDR3 totals 13 residues. V dropped 10 bases and J dropped 4 bases, with 16 bases sitting between them. The germline gives CDR1 MNHNS, CDR2 SASEGT.

This clonotype was observed many times. The chain carries TRBV28 and TRBJ1-2; the D is unclear. CDR1 is MDHEN and CDR2 is SYDVKM in the germline V gene. CDR3 length equals 12 residues. V lost 4 bases to trimming and J lost 7 bases, with 10 bases between them. The CDR3 DNA follows: TGTGCCAGCAGTTCTGCCAACCGTGGCTACACCTTC. Amino acids: CASSSANRGYTF.

The chain carries TRBV7-2 and TRBJ1-6; D is ambiguous. The germline V and J ends were trimmed by 8 bases and 7 bases, with 12 bases remaining between them. Germline CDR1 SGHTA, CDR2 FQGNSA. The CDR3 covers 13 residues. The CDR3 spells CASRVLGNSPLHF. The CDR3, as DNA: TGTGCCAGCCGTGTCCTCGGGAATTCACCCCTCCACTTT.

The chain joins TRBV20-1 to TRBJ2-7; 9 bases map to TRBD2. In germline, CDR1 is DFQATT, CDR2 SNEGSKA (reference sequence). V was clipped by 3 bases and J by 3 bases; unmatched bases: 6. This CDR3 is 14 amino acids long. DNA of the CDR3: TGCAGTGCTAGGAACCTAGCGGGACTCTACGAGCAGTACTTC. Amino acid sequence: CSARNLAGLYEQYF.

The chain carries TRBV24-1 and TRBJ2-1; 7 bases line up with TRBD2. V was pared by 0 bases and J by 8 bases, with 12 bases of the junction left unmatched. The CDR3 runs 17 residues. The germline V gene has CDR1 KGHDR and CDR2 SFDVKD. Written as DNA, the CDR3 is TGTGCCACCAGTGATTTGCAACCGGGACTATCTATCGATGAGCAGTTCTTC. It is translated as CATSDLQPGLSIDEQFF.

The gene calls are TRBV30 and TRBJ2-2; no clear D gene. The CDR3 contains 13 residues. Trimming cost V 5 bases and J 5 bases, with 12 bases left between them. Per germline, CDR1 GTSNPN and CDR2 SVGIG (reference sequence). The CDR3 here is CAWARGVTGELFF. In DNA, the CDR3 is TGTGCCTGGGCACGTGGGGTAACCGGGGAGCTGTTTTTT.

The chain carries TRBV6-2 or TRBV6-3 and TRBJ2-7, with TRBD1 matching 11 bases. V shed 0 bases and J 3 bases; nucleotides not matched to a gene: 10. This CDR3 contains 18 residues. Germline values: CDR1 MNHEY, CDR2 SVGEGT. CDR3 protein: CASSYSVVVGTGGYEQYF. The CDR3 DNA is TGTGCCAGCAGTTACTCTGTGGTCGTGGGGACAGGGGGCTACGAGCAGTACTTC.

This clonotype was seen many times. This chain uses TRBV6-1 with TRBJ2-7, with TRBD2 identical over 9 bases. V shed 4 bases and J 6 bases; nucleotides not matched to a gene: 10. CDR1 is MNHNS and CDR2 is SASEGT in the germline V gene. The CDR3 covers 15 residues. The CDR3 nucleotides are TGTGCCAGCAGTGGCTTAGCGGGAGATTCAGGCGAGCAGTACTTC. Amino acid sequence: CASSGLAGDSGEQYF.

The chain uses TRBV12-3 or TRBV12-4 and TRBJ2-2; D may be TRBD1 (6 bases). Trimming pared 3 bases from V and 5 bases from J, leaving 13 bases between. CDR3 length: 15 amino acids. The CDR3 DNA follows: TGTGCCAGCAGTTTCCTTACAGGGACGACCGGGGAGCTGTTTTTT. Translation: CASSFLTGTTGELFF.

The sample holds many counts of this clonotype. This chain joins TRBV7-8 and TRBJ2-7, with D possibly being TRBD2 (5 bases). Germline CDR1 and CDR2: SGHVS and FQNEAQ. The CDR3 contains 15 residues. Between the trimmed V and J ends, which lost 2 bases and 2 bases, there was a span of 13 bases. For the CDR3, the DNA is TGTGCCAGCAGCTTACATCCGGGAAGGGCCTACGAGCAGTACTTC. Protein: CASSLHPGRAYEQYF.

This clonotype was seen repeatedly, ten times or more. V gene TRBV5-1 combines with J gene TRBJ2-7; 10 bases line up with TRBD2. The CDR3 sequence is 14 residues long. The V segment lost 7 bases and the J segment 4 bases; nucleotides outside the gene matches: 8. Germline values: CDR1 SGHRS, CDR2 YFSETQ. The CDR3 DNA is TGCGCCAGCTCAAAAGTAGCGGGAGGATACGAGCAGTACTTC. As protein: CASSKVAGGYEQYF.

This clonotype has at least ten counts. The chain is built from TRBV7-2 and TRBJ2-7; 7 positions match TRBD1. Germline-derived CDR1 and CDR2 are SGHTA and FQGNSA. The CDR3 runs to 13 residues. The V and J ends lost 0 bases and 6 bases, in that order; junction bases with no gene match: 2. The CDR3 reads CASSLAGGSEQYF. DNA for the CDR3: TGTGCCAGCAGCTTAGCAGGGGGCAGCGAGCAGTACTTC.

The chain joins TRBV7-9 to TRBJ2-7, with D possibly matching TRBD1 (5 bases). The CDR3 is 15 amino acids. Trimming shortened V by 0 bases and J by 0 bases, and 9 bases separated the two germline ends. The V gene's germline CDR1 is SEHNR and CDR2 FQNEAQ (reference sequence). The CDR3 DNA is TGTGCCAGCAGCTTAGCGGGGCCAGCCTCCTACGAGCAGTACTTC. Its protein product is CASSLAGPASYEQYF. The variable domain in full, with the rest retrieved from reference TRBV7-9 and TRBJ2-7, is DTGVSQNPRHKITKRGQNVTFRCDPISEHNRLYWYRQTLGQGPEFLTYFQNEAQLEKSRLLSDRFSAERPKGSFSTLEIQRTEQGDSAMYLCASSLAGPASYEQYFGPGTRLTVT.

The chain combines TRBV7-2 with TRBJ2-3; TRBD2 is a possible D gene (7 bases). The CDR3 runs to 17 residues. Germline V gene lookup returns CDR1 SGHTA and CDR2 FQGNSA. Trimming pared 5 bases from V and 1 base from J, leaving 19 bases between. In nucleotides, the CDR3 is TGTGCCAGCAGCCGGACTAGGGGGTTTGGGGGCACAGATACGCAGTATTTT. It translates to CASSRTRGFGGTDTQYF.

This clonotype was counted only a few times. This CDR3 is CASSQEFHTNQPQHF. The CDR3 bases are TGCGCCAGCAGCCAAGAGTTTCATACAAATCAGCCCCAGCATTTT. The rearrangement uses TRBV4-3 and TRBJ1-5; D unresolved. The CDR3 runs 15 residues. CDR1 is LGHNA, CDR2 YSLEER, per germline. The ends were cut back, 0 bases at V and 4 bases at J, with 10 bases in the middle.

There are many counts of this clonotype. The chain has TRBV6-1 and TRBJ1-5; D possibly corresponds to TRBD1 (5 bases). V lost 6 bases and J 3 bases, leaving 12 bases between the germline ends. Germline CDR1 is MNHNS and CDR2 is SASEGT. There are 14 residues in the CDR3. The CDR3 nucleotides are TGTGCCAGCAGATTGGGGGGGATCAATCAGCCCCAGCATTTT. Amino acids: CASRLGGINQPQHF.

Ten or more counts support this clonotype. The chain has TRBV12-3 or TRBV12-4 and TRBJ2-7; D not resolved. V shed 3 bases and J shed 9 bases, with 12 bases lying between them. The CDR3 length is 12 residues. The CDR3 bases are TGTGCCAGCAGTTTTGAAGGGTCTGGGCAGTACTTC. It is translated as CASSFEGSGQYF.

The chain couples TRBV6-5 to TRBJ1-2, with D unresolved. This CDR3 has 14 residues. The germline V gene encodes CDR1 MNHEY and CDR2 SVGAGI. Between the trimmed V and J ends, which lost 2 bases and 2 bases, there was a span of 9 bases. CDR3 loop: CASSYTETNYGYTF. As DNA, the CDR3 is TGTGCCAGCAGTTACACCGAGACGAACTATGGCTACACCTTC.

This clonotype was found a few times. The chain employs TRBV19 and TRBJ1-1; TRBD1 matches 7 bases. Looked up from germline, CDR1 is LNHDA and CDR2 is SQIVND (reference sequence). V trimming: 7 bases; J trimming: 0 bases; junction bases outside the gene matches: 14. The CDR3 consists of 17 residues. The CDR3 DNA reads TGTGCCAGTAACCCAAACCTGGGACAGCTATTGAACACTGAAGCTTTCTTT. It is translated as CASNPNLGQLLNTEAFF.

In this sample, this clonotype turned up a few times. At one boundary the junction diverges from the germline segment, which might be a read error. The chain employs TRBV28 and TRBJ2-7; a possible D gene is TRBD1 (5 bases). Germline V gene data show CDR1 as MDHEN and CDR2 as SYDVKM. The CDR3 covers 14 residues. For the CDR3, the DNA is TGTGCCAGCAATTTAAGGGGCTACTACTACGAGCAGTACTTC. Amino acids: CASNLRGYYYEQYF.

This clonotype was detected ten times or more. The chain carries TRBV28 and TRBJ1-5; no reliable D call. Trimming took off 5 bases at V and 3 bases at J, with 11 bases between the two ends. This CDR3 contains 14 residues. Germline V gene lookup returns CDR1 MDHEN and CDR2 SYDVKM. The CDR3 sequence: CASSPGRINQPQHF. CDR3 bases: TGTGCCAGCAGTCCCGGAAGGATCAATCAGCCCCAGCATTTT.

This clonotype was counted at least ten times. The CDR3 region is CSVEGQMGGEQYF. CDR3 sequence (DNA): TGCAGCGTTGAAGGACAGATGGGGGGCGAGCAGTACTTC. This chain uses TRBV29-1 with TRBJ2-7; weak D call: TRBD2 (6 bases). There are 13 residues in the CDR3. The V gene lost 1 base and the J gene lost 6 bases, with 13 bases spanning the gap. The germline V gene has CDR1 SQVTM and CDR2 ANQGSEA.

This clonotype was seen repeatedly, ten times or more. The V and J genes are TRBV15 and TRBJ2-7; either TRBD1 or TRBD2 may fit D (5 bases each). V lost 0 bases, J lost 1 base, and 10 bases lay in between. Looked up from germline, CDR1 is LNHNV and CDR2 is YYDKDF (reference sequence). The CDR3 consists of 15 residues. The CDR3 spells CATSRERGRSYEQYF. CDR3 DNA sequence: TGTGCCACCAGCAGAGAGAGGGGAAGGTCCTACGAGCAGTACTTC.

The chain links TRBV15 to TRBJ1-3; D unresolved. This CDR3 has 15 amino acids. Germline values: CDR1 LNHNV, CDR2 YYDKDF (reference sequence). The V and J ends lost 8 bases and 3 bases respectively, with 17 bases between them. The DNA of the CDR3 is TGTGCCACCGCCCCAACCGTAGGGAGTGGAAACACCATATATTTT. It is translated as CATAPTVGSGNTIYF.

This clonotype was seen only a few times. A clone one base away is much larger, so this may be a read error. The J gene is TRBJ1-4, the V gene TRBV7-2; 8 bases line up with TRBD1. The germline V gene has CDR1 SGHTA and CDR2 FQGNSA. This CDR3 is built from 14 residues. The chain's CDR3 is CASSQGQGNEELFF. CDR3 DNA: TGTGCCAGCAGCCAAGGACAGGGAAATGAAGAACTGTTTTTT.